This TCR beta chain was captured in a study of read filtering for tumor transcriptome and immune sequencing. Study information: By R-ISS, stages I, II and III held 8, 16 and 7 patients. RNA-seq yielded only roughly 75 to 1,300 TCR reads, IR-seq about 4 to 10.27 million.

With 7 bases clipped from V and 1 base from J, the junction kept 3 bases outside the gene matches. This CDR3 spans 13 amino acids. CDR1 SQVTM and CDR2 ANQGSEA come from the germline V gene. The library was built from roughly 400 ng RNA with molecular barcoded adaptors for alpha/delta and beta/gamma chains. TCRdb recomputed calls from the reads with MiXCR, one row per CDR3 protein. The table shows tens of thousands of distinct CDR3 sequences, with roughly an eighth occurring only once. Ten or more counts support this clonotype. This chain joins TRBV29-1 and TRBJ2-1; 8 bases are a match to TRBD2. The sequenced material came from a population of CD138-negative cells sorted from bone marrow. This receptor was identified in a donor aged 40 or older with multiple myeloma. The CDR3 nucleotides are TGCAGCGCACAGCGGGGGTCCTACAATGAGCAGTTCTTC. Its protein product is CSAQRGSYNEQFF.